The next 28 T cell receptor beta chains were all read from a single sample in a study of metastatic and nonmetastatic thyroid tumors. TCRdb re-called clones via MiXCR from the PCR reads. Found here are 8,000 to 10,000 clones, roughly a fifth of them singletons; the top ten hold around 16%. No treatment had been given to any patient before thyroid surgery. The sample consisted of adjacent normal tissue. All receptors derive from a female donor with papillary thyroid cancer or a benign thyroid nodule (not recorded which). Some clones in this sample may be carry-over from other donors' samples.

This clone was seen many times. The chain combines TRBV20-1 with TRBJ2-7; D remains unclear. CDR1 is DFQATT and CDR2 is SNEGSKA in the germline V gene (reference sequence). CDR3 length: 14 residues. Trimming pared 0 bases from V and 0 bases from J, leaving 9 bases between. This CDR3 is CSARDGSISYEQYF. In DNA, the CDR3 is TGCAGTGCTAGAGATGGCAGTATCTCCTACGAGCAGTACTTC.

This clone was observed many times. Just one base apart from a much larger clone, this may be a read error. Other DNA variants within this sample encode the same CDR3. This chain uses TRBV11-2 with TRBJ2-1; D might be TRBD2 (5 bases). The CDR3 is made up of 15 amino acids. From germline, CDR1 is SGHAT and CDR2 FQNNGV. The V end lost 5 bases, the J end lost 7 bases, and 18 bases lay between the germline ends. The CDR3 region is CASSRRTRVGNEQFF. DNA for the CDR3: TGTGCCAGCAGCCGCCGGACTCGTGTGGGGAATGAGCAGTTCTTC.

The sample holds a few counts of this clone. The J gene is TRBJ2-7, the V gene TRBV12-3 or TRBV12-4, with 7 bases aligning to TRBD1. The CDR3 has 14 amino acids. V trimming: 1 base; J trimming: 4 bases; junction bases outside the gene matches: 4. The CDR3: CASSLEGAMYEQYF. In DNA form, the CDR3 reads TGTGCCAGCAGTTTAGAGGGGGCCATGTACGAGCAGTACTTC.

This clone came up many times. J is TRBJ1-4 and V is TRBV7-2, with 7 bases aligning to TRBD1. The CDR3 is 17 amino acids. CDR1 is SGHTA, CDR2 FQGNSA, per germline. V trimming: 1 base; J trimming: 0 bases; junction bases outside the gene matches: 5. CDR3 loop: CASSLDYRGATNEKLFF. The DNA of the CDR3 is TGTGCCAGCAGCTTAGATTACAGGGGTGCAACTAATGAAAAACTGTTTTTT.

This clone is medium-sized. The V gene is TRBV2, the J gene TRBJ2-7, with D possibly TRBD1 on 5 matching bases. The germline CDR1 and CDR2 sequences are SNHLY and FYNNEI. V shed 4 bases and J shed 5 bases, with 15 bases lying between them. CDR3 length equals 14 residues. CDR3: CASSVARVSDEQYF. For the CDR3, the DNA is TGTGCCAGCAGTGTTGCCAGGGTATCCGACGAGCAGTACTTC.

By share of the sample, this clone is medium-sized. This chain links TRBV24-1 with TRBJ2-7, with D perhaps matching TRBD1 (6 bases). Germline lookup yields CDR1 KGHDR and CDR2 SFDVKD. V was clipped by 0 bases and J by 2 bases, with 13 bases between them. CDR3 size: 16 residues. CDR3 sequence reads: CATSDLGDNSTYEQYF. The CDR3 bases are TGTGCCACCAGTGATTTGGGGGACAATTCTACCTACGAGCAGTACTTC.

By share, this clone counts as medium-sized. The chain employs TRBV19 and TRBJ1-2; D call uncertain. CDR1 and CDR2 from the germline V gene are LNHDA and SQIVND (reference sequence). CDR3 length equals 12 residues. Trimming pared 4 bases from V and 3 bases from J, leaving 6 bases between. DNA for the CDR3: TGTGCCAGTAGTACGGATTACTATGGCTACACCTTC. It translates to CASSTDYYGYTF. Full variable domain (remainder filled in from reference TRBV19 and TRBJ1-2): DGGITQSPKYLFRKEGQNVTLSCEQNLNHDAMYWYRQDPGQGLRLIYYSQIVNDFQKGDIAEGYSVSREKKESFPLTVTSAQKNPTAFYLCASSTDYYGYTFGSGTRLTVV.

This clone was recorded many times. Just one base apart from a much larger clone, this may be a read error. V and J are TRBV12-3 or TRBV12-4 and TRBJ2-1; TRBD2 matches at 15 bases. The V and J ends lost 5 bases and 6 bases, in that order; junction bases with no gene match: 5. The CDR3 sequence is 16 residues long. The chain's CDR3 is CASSGTSGGICNEQFF. DNA for the CDR3: TGTGCCAGCAGTGGGACTAGCGGGGGGATCTGCAATGAGCAGTTCTTC.

In its sample, this clone ranks as large. This chain links TRBV6-1 with TRBJ2-2; D unclear. This CDR3 has 14 residues. The ends were cut back, 7 bases at V and 8 bases at J, with 17 bases in the middle. Germline V gene lookup returns CDR1 MNHNS and CDR2 SASEGT. Here the CDR3 reads CASMMAGRSGELFF. Here the CDR3 DNA reads TGTGCCAGCATGATGGCAGGCCGATCTGGGGAGCTGTTTTTT.

This clone was seen only a few times. The chain joins TRBV20-1 to TRBJ1-5; a weak D match, TRBD1 (6 bases). Germline CDR1 and CDR2: DFQATT and SNEGSKA (reference sequence). The ends were cut back, 0 bases at V and 12 bases at J, with 15 bases in the middle. The CDR3 is made up of 13 amino acids. The CDR3 DNA is TGCAGTGCTAGAGACTCCGGGACACCCCTCCAGCATTTT. It encodes CSARDSGTPLQHF.

This clone was seen at least ten times. The chain recombines TRBV29-1 with TRBJ2-1, with 8 positions matching TRBD1. CDR3 length: 12 residues. The V segment lost 6 bases and the J segment 4 bases; nucleotides outside the gene matches: 2. The germline V gene encodes CDR1 SQVTM and CDR2 ANQGSEA. CDR3 nucleotide sequence: TGCAGCGTGAACAGGGGGTACAATGAGCAGTTCTTC. This translates into CSVNRGYNEQFF.

Many counts were recorded for this clone. The CDR3: CASSYDEAGVANEKLFF. The CDR3 DNA is TGCGCCAGCAGCTATGACGAGGCGGGGGTAGCTAATGAAAAACTGTTTTTT. The gene calls are TRBV5-1 and TRBJ1-4; possibly TRBD1 for D (5 bases). V was pared by 3 bases and J by 3 bases, with 18 bases between. CDR3 size: 17 residues. Germline V gene lookup returns CDR1 SGHRS and CDR2 YFSETQ.

The sample holds many counts of this clone. This rearrangement joins TRBV7-9 to TRBJ2-3; D ambiguous. V was shortened by 3 bases and J by 2 bases, with 0 bases between the two germline ends. CDR1 is SEHNR, CDR2 FQNEAQ, per germline (reference sequence). The CDR3 consists of 11 residues. CDR3 protein: CASSFTDTQYF. The CDR3 region has the DNA TGTGCCAGCAGCTTCACAGATACGCAGTATTTT.

The rearrangement uses TRBV5-1 and TRBJ1-2, with 7 positions matching TRBD1. After removal of 5 bases from V and 2 bases from J, the junction contained 9 bases not matched to a gene. Germline V lookup: CDR1 SGHRS, CDR2 YFSETQ. This CDR3 has 15 amino acids. The DNA of the CDR3 is TGCGCCAGCAGTTTTGGGACAGAACAAAACTATGGCTACACCTTC. Its protein product is CASSFGTEQNYGYTF. Together with reference TRBV5-1 and TRBJ1-2, the CDR3 gives the full variable domain: KAGVTQTPRYLIKTRGQQVTLSCSPISGHRSVSWYQQTPGQGLQFLFEYFSETQRNKGNFPGRFSGRQFSNSRSEMNVSTLELGDSALYLCASSFGTEQNYGYTFGSGTRLTVV.

Concerning this clone itself: A junction end diverges from the germline sequence, so it may reflect a read error. This sequence joins TRBV13 and TRBJ2-7; D is unclear. This CDR3 region has 15 residues. Germline V lookup: CDR1 PRHDT, CDR2 FYEKMQ (reference sequence). As DNA, the CDR3 is TGTGCCAGCAGCTTAGCAGGCGCAGTTACCTACGAGCACTACTTC. It encodes CASSLAGAVTYEHYF.

At least ten counts were recorded for this clone. The chain employs TRBV7-9 and TRBJ2-3; 7 bases align to TRBD1. The CDR3 has 18 amino acids. The V gene end was trimmed by 4 bases and the J gene end by 1 base; junction bases not matched to a gene: 14. Germline-derived CDR1 and CDR2 are SEHNR and FQNEAQ (reference sequence). In DNA form, the CDR3 reads TGTGCCAGCAGCTCTAAGGGGGCCGGGCCGAGGGGCACAGATACGCAGTATTTT. The encoded protein is CASSSKGAGPRGTDTQYF.

The chain uses TRBV6-2 or TRBV6-3 and TRBJ2-1; a possible D gene is TRBD2 (6 bases). The CDR3 consists of 12 residues. V dropped 7 bases and J dropped 10 bases, with 14 bases sitting between them. Germline values: CDR1 MNHEY, CDR2 SVGEGT. This chain's CDR3 is CASTRLGREQFF. The DNA for the CDR3 is TGTGCCAGCACAAGACTAGGCCGCGAGCAGTTCTTC.

This clone is labeled as medium-sized. This rearrangement joins TRBV6-2 or TRBV6-3 to TRBJ2-7; tentative D call: TRBD2 (6 bases). The V and J ends lost 6 bases and 5 bases respectively, with 14 bases between them. In germline, CDR1 is MNHEY, CDR2 SVGEGT. CDR3 length: 13 residues. Written as DNA, the CDR3 is TGTGCCAGCAGGCCAGGGAGGCCCCACGAGCAGTACTTC. Encoded protein: CASRPGRPHEQYF.

Regarding this clone: Germline is not matched at one junction end, which may reflect a read error. The J gene is TRBJ1-5, the V gene TRBV7-9; TRBD1 is a possible D gene (5 bases). Germline CDR1 is SEHNR and CDR2 is FQNEAQ (reference sequence). The CDR3 covers 15 residues. The CDR3 DNA sequence: TGTGCCAGCATCTTATCGATGGGGGACAATCAGCCCCAGCATTTT. Protein product: CASILSMGDNQPQHF.

This clone was seen repeatedly, ten times or more. This sequence may be a read error, since a much larger clone differs from it by one base. The chain combines TRBV5-4 with TRBJ1-4; 9 bases align to TRBD1. Looked up from germline, CDR1 is SGHNT and CDR2 is YYREEE (reference sequence). This CDR3 comprises 15 residues. The CDR3 sequence: CAGSSGQGNNEKLFF. CDR3 DNA sequence: TGTGCCGGCAGCTCCGGACAGGGGAATAATGAAAAACTGTTTTTT.

This clone was detected only once. The DNA of the CDR3 is TGCAGTTCTGATAGCCGGGACACCCTCACAGATACGCAGTATTTT. It yields the protein CSSDSRDTLTDTQYF. The chain couples TRBV20-1 to TRBJ2-3, with a weak D call TRBD1 (6 bases). The CDR3 contains 15 residues. Germline CDR1 and CDR2: DFQATT and SNEGSKA (reference sequence). V lost 8 bases, J lost 2 bases, and 20 bases lay in between.

This chain links TRBV11-2 with TRBJ2-3; D might be TRBD1 (6 bases). Trimming pared 1 base from V and 2 bases from J, leaving 10 bases between. Germline V gene lookup returns CDR1 SGHAT and CDR2 FQNNGV. There are 15 residues in the CDR3. This CDR3 is CASSLGQEFTDTQYF. The CDR3 DNA sequence: TGTGCCAGCAGCTTAGGACAGGAGTTCACAGATACGCAGTATTTT. Full variable domain (missing parts from reference TRBV11-2 and TRBJ2-3): EAGVAQSPRYKIIEKRQSVAFWCNPISGHATLYWYQQILGQGPKLLIQFQNNGVVDDSQLPKDRFSAERLKGVDSTLKIQPAKLEDSAVYLCASSLGQEFTDTQYFGPGTRLTVL.

The chain recombines TRBV28 with TRBJ2-1; the D gene is possibly TRBD2 (7 bases). Trimming cost V 8 bases and J 1 base, with 18 bases left between them. Germline values: CDR1 MDHEN, CDR2 SYDVKM. This CDR3 contains 16 residues. This CDR3 reads CASCMAGAGSYNEQFF. CDR3 bases: TGTGCCAGCTGCATGGCGGGGGCGGGGTCCTACAATGAGCAGTTCTTC.

This clone is labeled medium-sized. The rearrangement uses TRBV6-1 and TRBJ1-4; D is ambiguous. The V end was cut by 4 bases, the J end by 0 bases, with 9 bases between. CDR1 is MNHNS and CDR2 is SASEGT in the germline V gene. The CDR3 runs 15 residues. The CDR3 sequence: CASSGSPSTNEKLFF. DNA for the CDR3: TGTGCCAGCAGTGGAAGTCCTTCAACTAATGAAAAACTGTTTTTT.

The chain employs TRBV30 and TRBJ1-4; D remains unclear. This CDR3 has 15 residues. Per germline, CDR1 GTSNPN and CDR2 SVGIG (reference sequence). V lost 1 base and J 8 bases, leaving 17 bases between the germline ends. DNA of the CDR3: TGTGCCTGGAGTGGTCCCAGAGGCACTACCGAAAAACTGTTTTTT. Protein product: CAWSGPRGTTEKLFF. The full variable domain, in which reference TRBV30 and TRBJ1-4 provide the parts outside the CDR3, is SQTIHQWPATLVQPVGSPLSLECTVEGTSNPNLYWYRQAAGRGLQLLFYSVGIGQISSEVPQNLSASRPQDRQFILSSKKLLLSDSGFYLCAWSGPRGTTEKLFFGSGTQLSVL.

In its sample, this clone was seen a few times. A much larger clone sits a single nucleotide away, making a read error possible. Other nucleotide sequences from this sample produce the same CDR3. This rearrangement joins TRBV4-2 to TRBJ2-1, with D maybe TRBD2 (6 bases). The germline CDR1 and CDR2 sequences are LGHNA and YNFKEQ. This CDR3 spans 17 amino acids. CDR3 sequence: CASSQVPRGGTYNEQFF. The CDR3 DNA follows: TGTGCTAGCAGCCAAGTTCCAAGGGGCGGGACCTACAATGAGCAGTTCTTC.

Note on this clone: Sequence at one end of the junction differs from germline and may be a read error. The CDR3 protein is CASSASLAVTHYF. DNA for the CDR3: TGCGCCAGCAGTGCGTCTTTGGCGGTGACCCACTACTTC. The chain uses TRBV10-1 and TRBJ2-5; D not certain. There are 13 residues in the CDR3. Germline assignment: CDR1 WNHNN and CDR2 SYGVQD (reference sequence).

This clone was picked up many times. V is TRBV7-9 and J is TRBJ1-1; 11 bases map to TRBD1. CDR1 and CDR2 from the germline V gene are SEHNR and FQNEAQ (reference sequence). Trimming removed 8 bases from V and 0 bases from J; junction bases left unmatched: 8. The CDR3 runs to 16 residues. CDR3 residues: CASVKGQGGLNTEAFF. The CDR3 DNA follows: TGTGCCAGCGTGAAGGGACAGGGGGGATTGAACACTGAAGCTTTCTTT.